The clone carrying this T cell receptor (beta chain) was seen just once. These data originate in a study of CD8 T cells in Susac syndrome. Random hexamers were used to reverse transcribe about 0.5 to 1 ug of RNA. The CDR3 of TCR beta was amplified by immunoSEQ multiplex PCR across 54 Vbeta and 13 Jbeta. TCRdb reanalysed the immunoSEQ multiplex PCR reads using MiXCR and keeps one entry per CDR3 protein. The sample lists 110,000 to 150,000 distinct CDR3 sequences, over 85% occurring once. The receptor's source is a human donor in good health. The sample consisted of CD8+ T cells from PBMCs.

The CDR3 is CASTGTGGEQYF. The CDR3 DNA is TGTGCCAGCACAGGGACAGGCGGCGAGCAGTACTTC. V and J are TRBV7-9 and TRBJ2-7, with 8 bases fitting TRBD1. Looked up from germline, CDR1 is SEHNR and CDR2 is FQNEAQ (reference sequence). CDR3 length equals 12 residues. V was clipped by 7 bases and J by 6 bases; unmatched bases: 5. Full variable domain (missing parts from reference TRBV7-9 and TRBJ2-7): DTGVSQNPRHKITKRGQNVTFRCDPISEHNRLYWYRQTLGQGPEFLTYFQNEAQLEKSRLLSDRFSAERPKGSFSTLEIQRTEQGDSAMYLCASTGTGGEQYFGPGTRLTVT.